This TCR beta chain was sequenced during a study of T cells and Merkel cell carcinoma outcomes. Study-wide points: Merkel cell carcinoma outcomes were reportedly predicted by repertoire and T-cell density.

This clone has just one count. The antigen is unknown. Profiled with immunoSEQ multiplex PCR; TCRdb holds only in-frame clones, not every one. This table has 15,000 to 19,000 clones, about 89% appearing once. The V gene end was trimmed by 2 bases and the J gene end by 6 bases; junction bases not matched to a gene: 0. Germline V gene sequence: CDR1 MDHEN, CDR2 SYDVKM. The length of the CDR3 is 12 residues. Sequenced: tumor tissue from Merkel cell carcinoma. J is TRBJ2-7 and V is TRBV28, with 8 bases aligning to TRBD1. This sequence originates from a human donor with Merkel cell carcinoma. The CDR3 is CASSLQGAEQYF. For the CDR3, the DNA is TGTGCCAGCAGTTTACAGGGGGCCGAGCAGTACTTC.